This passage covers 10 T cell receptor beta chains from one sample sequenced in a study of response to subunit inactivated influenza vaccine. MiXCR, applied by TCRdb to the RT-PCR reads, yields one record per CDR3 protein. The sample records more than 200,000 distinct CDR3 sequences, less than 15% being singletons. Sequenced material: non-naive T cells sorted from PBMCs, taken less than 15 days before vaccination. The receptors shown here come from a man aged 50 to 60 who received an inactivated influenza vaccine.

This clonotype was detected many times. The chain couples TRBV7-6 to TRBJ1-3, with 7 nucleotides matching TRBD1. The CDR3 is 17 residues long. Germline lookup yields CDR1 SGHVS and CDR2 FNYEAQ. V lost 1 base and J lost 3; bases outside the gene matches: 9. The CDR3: CASSLEAGQPLGNTIYF. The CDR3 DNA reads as TGTGCCAGCAGCTTAGAGGCGGGACAGCCTCTTGGAAACACCATATATTTT.

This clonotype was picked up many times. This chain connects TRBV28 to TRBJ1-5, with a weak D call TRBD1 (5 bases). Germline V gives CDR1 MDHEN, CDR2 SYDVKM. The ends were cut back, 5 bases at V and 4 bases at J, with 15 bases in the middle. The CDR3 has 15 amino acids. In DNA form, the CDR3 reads TGTGCCAGCAGTCCGGGGGGTTTTTATAATCAGCCCCAGCATTTT. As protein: CASSPGGFYNQPQHF.

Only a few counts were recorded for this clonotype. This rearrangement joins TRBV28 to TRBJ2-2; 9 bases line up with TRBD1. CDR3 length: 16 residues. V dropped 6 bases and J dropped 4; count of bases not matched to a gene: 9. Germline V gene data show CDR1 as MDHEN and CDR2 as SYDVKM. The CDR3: CASSPAGTGTTGELFF. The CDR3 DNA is TGTGCCAGCAGCCCTGCGGGGACAGGGACCACCGGGGAGCTGTTTTTT.

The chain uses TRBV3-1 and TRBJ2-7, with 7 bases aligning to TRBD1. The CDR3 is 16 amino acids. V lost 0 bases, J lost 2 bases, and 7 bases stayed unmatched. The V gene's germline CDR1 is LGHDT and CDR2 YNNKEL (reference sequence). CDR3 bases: TGTGCCAGCAGCCAAGATAGCAGGGGGAGAGCCTACGAGCAGTACTTC. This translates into CASSQDSRGRAYEQYF.

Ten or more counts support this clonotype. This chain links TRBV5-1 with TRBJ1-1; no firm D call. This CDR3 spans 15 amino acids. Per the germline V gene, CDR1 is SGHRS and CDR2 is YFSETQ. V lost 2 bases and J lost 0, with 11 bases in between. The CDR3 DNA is TGCGCCAGCAGCTTTGACCCCGCAGTGAACACTGAAGCTTTCTTT. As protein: CASSFDPAVNTEAFF.

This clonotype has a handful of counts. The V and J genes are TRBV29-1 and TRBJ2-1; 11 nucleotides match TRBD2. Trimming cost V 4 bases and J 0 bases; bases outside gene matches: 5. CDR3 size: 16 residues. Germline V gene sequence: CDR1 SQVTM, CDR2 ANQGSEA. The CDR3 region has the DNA TGCAGCGTTGGGGGACTAGCGGAAGGCTCCTACAATGAGCAGTTCTTC. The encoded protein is CSVGGLAEGSYNEQFF.

CDR3 coding DNA: TGTGCCAGCAGTGTGGCGCGCATCTCTGGGGCCAACGTCCTGACTTTC. This gives the protein CASSVARISGANVLTF. The genes are TRBV2 and TRBJ2-6, with D uncertain. Germline CDR1 and CDR2: SNHLY and FYNNEI. The CDR3 spans 16 residues. V shed 4 bases and J shed 0 bases, with 10 bases lying between them.

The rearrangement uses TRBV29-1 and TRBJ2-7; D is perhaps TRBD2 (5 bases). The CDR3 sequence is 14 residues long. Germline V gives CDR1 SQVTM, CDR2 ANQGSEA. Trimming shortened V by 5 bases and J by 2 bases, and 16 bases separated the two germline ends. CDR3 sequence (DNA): TGCAGCGTTCAGCCCGGGGAGCTTCCCTACGAGCAGTACTTC. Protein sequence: CSVQPGELPYEQYF.

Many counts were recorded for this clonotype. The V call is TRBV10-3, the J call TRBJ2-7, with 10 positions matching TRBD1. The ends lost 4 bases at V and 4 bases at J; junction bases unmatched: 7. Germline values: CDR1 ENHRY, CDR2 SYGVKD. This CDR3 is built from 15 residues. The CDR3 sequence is CAISGPTGGGYEQYF. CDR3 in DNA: TGTGCCATCAGTGGCCCGACAGGGGGCGGATACGAGCAGTACTTC.

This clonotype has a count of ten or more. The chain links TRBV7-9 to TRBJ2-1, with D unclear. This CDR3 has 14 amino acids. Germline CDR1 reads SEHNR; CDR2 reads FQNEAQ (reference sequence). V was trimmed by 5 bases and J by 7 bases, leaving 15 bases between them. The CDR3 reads CASSISDLVNEQFF. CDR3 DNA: TGTGCCAGCAGCATCTCCGACCTAGTGAATGAGCAGTTCTTC. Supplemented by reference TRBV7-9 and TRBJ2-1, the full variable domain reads DTGVSQNPRHKITKRGQNVTFRCDPISEHNRLYWYRQTLGQGPEFLTYFQNEAQLEKSRLLSDRFSAERPKGSFSTLEIQRTEQGDSAMYLCASSISDLVNEQFFGPGTRLTVL.